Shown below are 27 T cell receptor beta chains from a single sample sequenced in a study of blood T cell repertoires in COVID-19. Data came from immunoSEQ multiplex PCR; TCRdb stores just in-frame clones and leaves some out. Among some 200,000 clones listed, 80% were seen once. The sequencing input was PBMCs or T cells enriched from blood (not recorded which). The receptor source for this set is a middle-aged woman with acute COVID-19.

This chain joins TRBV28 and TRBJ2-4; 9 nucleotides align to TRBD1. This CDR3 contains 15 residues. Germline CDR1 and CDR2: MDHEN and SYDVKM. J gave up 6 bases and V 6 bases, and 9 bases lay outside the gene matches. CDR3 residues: CASSGTGRFRNIQYF. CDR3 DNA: TGTGCCAGCAGCGGGACAGGGAGATTTAGAAACATTCAGTACTTC.

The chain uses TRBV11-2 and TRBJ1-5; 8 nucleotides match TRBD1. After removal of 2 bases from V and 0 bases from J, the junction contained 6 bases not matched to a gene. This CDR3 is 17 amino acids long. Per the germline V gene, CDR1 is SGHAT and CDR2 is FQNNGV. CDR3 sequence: CASSLLETGDSNQPQHF. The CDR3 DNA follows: TGTGCCAGCAGCTTATTGGAGACAGGGGATAGCAATCAGCCCCAGCATTTT. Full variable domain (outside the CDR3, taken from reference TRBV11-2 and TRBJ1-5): EAGVAQSPRYKIIEKRQSVAFWCNPISGHATLYWYQQILGQGPKLLIQFQNNGVVDDSQLPKDRFSAERLKGVDSTLKIQPAKLEDSAVYLCASSLLETGDSNQPQHFGDGTRLSIL.

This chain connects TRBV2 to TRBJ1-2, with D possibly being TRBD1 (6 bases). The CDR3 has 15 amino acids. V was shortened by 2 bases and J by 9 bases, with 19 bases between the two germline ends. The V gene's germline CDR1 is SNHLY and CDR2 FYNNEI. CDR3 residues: CASSELVAGQGRYTF. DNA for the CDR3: TGTGCCAGCAGTGAACTGGTTGCAGGGCAGGGGCGCTACACCTTC.

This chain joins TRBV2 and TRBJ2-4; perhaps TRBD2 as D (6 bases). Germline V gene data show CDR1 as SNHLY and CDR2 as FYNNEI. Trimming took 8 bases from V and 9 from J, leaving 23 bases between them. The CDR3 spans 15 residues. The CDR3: CASQTPGGASGIQYF. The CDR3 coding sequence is TGTGCCAGCCAAACTCCAGGAGGGGCCTCTGGCATTCAGTACTTC.

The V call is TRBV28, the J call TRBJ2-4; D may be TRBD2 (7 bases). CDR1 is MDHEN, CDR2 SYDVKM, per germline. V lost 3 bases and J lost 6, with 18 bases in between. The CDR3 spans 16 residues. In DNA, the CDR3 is TGTGCCAGCAGTTTGCCCCCCCGGGGGGCCCTAAACATTCAGTACTTC. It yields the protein CASSLPPRGALNIQYF.

CDR3 region: CASSRDSYNEQFF. CDR3 in DNA: TGTGCCAGCAGCCGGGACTCCTACAATGAGCAGTTCTTC. This chain connects TRBV7-3 to TRBJ2-1; D might be TRBD2 (5 bases). This CDR3 comprises 13 residues. V lost 5 bases and J lost 0, with 5 bases in between. Germline V gene data show CDR1 as SGHTA and CDR2 as FQGTGA.

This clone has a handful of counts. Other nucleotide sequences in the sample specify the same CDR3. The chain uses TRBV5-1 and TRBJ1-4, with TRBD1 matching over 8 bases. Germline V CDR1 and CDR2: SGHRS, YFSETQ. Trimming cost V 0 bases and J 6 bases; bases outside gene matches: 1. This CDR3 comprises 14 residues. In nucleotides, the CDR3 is TGCGCCAGCAGCTTGGACAGGGGGGATGAAAAACTGTTTTTT. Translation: CASSLDRGDEKLFF.

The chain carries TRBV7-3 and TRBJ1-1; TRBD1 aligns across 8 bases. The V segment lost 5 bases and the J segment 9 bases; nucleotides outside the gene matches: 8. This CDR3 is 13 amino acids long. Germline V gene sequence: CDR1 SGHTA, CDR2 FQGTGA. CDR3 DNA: TGTGCCAGCAGCCTCGCGGACAGGGACAAAGCTTTCTTT. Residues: CASSLADRDKAFF.

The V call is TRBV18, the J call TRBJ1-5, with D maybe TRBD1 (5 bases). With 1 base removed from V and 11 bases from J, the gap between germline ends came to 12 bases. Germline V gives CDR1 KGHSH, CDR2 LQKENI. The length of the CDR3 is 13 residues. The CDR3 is CASSPRTEGTQHF. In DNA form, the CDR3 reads TGTGCCAGCTCACCACGGACGGAGGGGACCCAGCATTTT. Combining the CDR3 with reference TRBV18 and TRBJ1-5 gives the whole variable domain NAGVMQNPRHLVRRRGQEARLRCSPMKGHSHVYWYRQLPEEGLKFMVYLQKENIIDESGMPKERFSAEFPKEGPSILRIQQVVRGDSAAYFCASSPRTEGTQHFGDGTRLSIL.

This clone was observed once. The chain's CDR3 is CATSRDKGVAQPQHF. CDR3 bases: TGTGCCACCAGCAGAGATAAGGGGGTGGCTCAGCCCCAGCATTTT. This rearrangement joins TRBV15 to TRBJ1-5; tentative D call: TRBD1 (6 bases). Germline V gives CDR1 LNHNV, CDR2 YYDKDF (reference sequence). V was shortened by 0 bases and J by 6 bases, with 12 bases between the two germline ends. This CDR3 has 15 residues.

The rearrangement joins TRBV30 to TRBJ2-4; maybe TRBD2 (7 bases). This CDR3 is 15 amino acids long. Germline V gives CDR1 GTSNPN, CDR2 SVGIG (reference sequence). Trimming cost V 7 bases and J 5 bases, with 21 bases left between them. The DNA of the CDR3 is TGTGCCTCCAGAGGGGGGGTCACGGGTCAAAACATTCAGTACTTC. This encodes CASRGGVTGQNIQYF.

CDR3 residues: CASRAGTRLTDTQYF. The CDR3 nucleotides read TGTGCCAGCAGGGCCGGGACAAGACTCACAGATACGCAGTATTTT. J is TRBJ2-3 and V is TRBV27, with a possible D match to TRBD1 (6 bases). Germline CDR1 reads MNHEY; CDR2 reads SMNVEV (reference sequence). The germline V and J ends were trimmed by 6 bases and 2 bases, with 15 bases remaining between them. The CDR3 runs to 15 residues.

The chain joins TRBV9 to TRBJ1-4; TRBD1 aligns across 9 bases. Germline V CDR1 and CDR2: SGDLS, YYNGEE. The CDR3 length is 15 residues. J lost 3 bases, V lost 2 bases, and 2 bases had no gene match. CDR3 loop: CASSVDRGSNEKLFF. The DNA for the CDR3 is TGTGCCAGCAGCGTCGACAGGGGGTCTAATGAAAAACTGTTTTTT.

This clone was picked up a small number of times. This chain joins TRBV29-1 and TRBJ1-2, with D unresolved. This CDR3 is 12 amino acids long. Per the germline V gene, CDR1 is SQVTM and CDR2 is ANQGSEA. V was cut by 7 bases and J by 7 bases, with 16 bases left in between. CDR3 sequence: CSAQVTVSGYTF. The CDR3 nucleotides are TGCAGCGCCCAGGTTACGGTTTCTGGCTACACCTTC.

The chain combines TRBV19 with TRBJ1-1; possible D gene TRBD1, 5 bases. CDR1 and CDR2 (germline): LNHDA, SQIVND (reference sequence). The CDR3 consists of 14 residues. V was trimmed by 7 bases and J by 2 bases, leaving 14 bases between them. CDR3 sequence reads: CASTPPTGNTEAFF. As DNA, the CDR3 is TGTGCCAGTACCCCTCCCACAGGAAACACTGAAGCTTTCTTT.

CDR3 sequence: CAWSPLTGGNTEAFF. CDR3 bases: TGTGCCTGGAGTCCACTCACAGGGGGGAACACTGAAGCTTTCTTT. The genes are TRBV30 and TRBJ1-1, with 8 nucleotides matching TRBD1. From germline, CDR1 is GTSNPN and CDR2 SVGIG (reference sequence). This CDR3 comprises 15 residues. V gave up 2 bases and J gave up 1 base; unmatched junction bases: 6.

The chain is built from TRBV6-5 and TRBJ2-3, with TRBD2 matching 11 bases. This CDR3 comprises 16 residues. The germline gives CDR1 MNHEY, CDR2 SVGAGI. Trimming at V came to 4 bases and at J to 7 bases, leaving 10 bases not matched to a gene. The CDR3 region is CASSSSTSGNGNTQYF. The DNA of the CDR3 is TGTGCCAGCAGTTCCTCGACTAGCGGGAACGGAAATACGCAGTATTTT.

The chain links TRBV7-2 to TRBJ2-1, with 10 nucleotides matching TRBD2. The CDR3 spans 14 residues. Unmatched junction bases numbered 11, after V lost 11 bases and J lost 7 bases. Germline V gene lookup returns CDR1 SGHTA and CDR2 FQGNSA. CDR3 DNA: TGTGCCTCGCAGGCTAGCGGGAGTCGAAATGAGCAGTTCTTC. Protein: CASQASGSRNEQFF.

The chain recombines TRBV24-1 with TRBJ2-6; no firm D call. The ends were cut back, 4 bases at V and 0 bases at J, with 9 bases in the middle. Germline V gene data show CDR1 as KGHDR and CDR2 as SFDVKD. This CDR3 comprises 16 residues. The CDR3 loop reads CATSEAVFSGANVLTF. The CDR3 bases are TGTGCCACCAGTGAGGCGGTATTCTCTGGGGCCAACGTCCTGACTTTC.

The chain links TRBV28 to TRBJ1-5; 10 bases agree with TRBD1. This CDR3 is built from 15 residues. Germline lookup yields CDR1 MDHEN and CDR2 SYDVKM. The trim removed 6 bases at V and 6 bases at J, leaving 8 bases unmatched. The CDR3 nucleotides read TGTGCCAGCAGACCCGGGACAGGGGACTCTCAGCCCCAGCATTTT. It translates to CASRPGTGDSQPQHF.

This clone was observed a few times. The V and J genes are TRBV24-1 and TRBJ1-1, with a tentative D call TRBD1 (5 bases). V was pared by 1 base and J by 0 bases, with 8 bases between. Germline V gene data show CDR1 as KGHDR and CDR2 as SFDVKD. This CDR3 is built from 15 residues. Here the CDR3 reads CATSDFQGMNTEAFF. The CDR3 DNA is TGTGCCACCAGTGATTTCCAGGGCATGAACACTGAAGCTTTCTTT.

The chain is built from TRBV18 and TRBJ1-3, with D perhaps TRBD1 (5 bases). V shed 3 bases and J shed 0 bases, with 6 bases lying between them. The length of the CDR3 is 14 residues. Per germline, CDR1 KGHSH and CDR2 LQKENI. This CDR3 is CASSPGGSGNTIYF. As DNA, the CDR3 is TGTGCCAGCTCACCGGGGGGCTCTGGAAACACCATATATTTT.

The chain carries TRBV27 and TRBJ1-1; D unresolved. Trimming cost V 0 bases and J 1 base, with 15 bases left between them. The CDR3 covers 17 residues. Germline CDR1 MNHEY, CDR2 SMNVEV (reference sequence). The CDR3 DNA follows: TGTGCCAGCAGTTTATCTAGTCCCAAAACAGAGAACACTGAAGCTTTCTTT. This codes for CASSLSSPKTENTEAFF.

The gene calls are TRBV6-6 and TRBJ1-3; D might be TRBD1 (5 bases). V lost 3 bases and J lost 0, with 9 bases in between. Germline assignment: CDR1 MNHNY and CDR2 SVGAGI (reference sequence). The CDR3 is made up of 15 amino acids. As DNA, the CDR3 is TGTGCCAGCAGTTATTTACAGGTCTCTGGAAACACCATATATTTT. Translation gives CASSYLQVSGNTIYF.

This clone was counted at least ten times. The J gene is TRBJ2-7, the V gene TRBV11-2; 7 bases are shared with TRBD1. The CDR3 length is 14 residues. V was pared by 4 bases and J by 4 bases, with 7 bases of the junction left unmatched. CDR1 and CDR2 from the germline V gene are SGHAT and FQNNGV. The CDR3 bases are TGTGCCAGCAGCTCCGACAGGGCTCCTTACGAGCAGTACTTC. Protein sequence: CASSSDRAPYEQYF. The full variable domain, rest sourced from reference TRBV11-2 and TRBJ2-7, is EAGVAQSPRYKIIEKRQSVAFWCNPISGHATLYWYQQILGQGPKLLIQFQNNGVVDDSQLPKDRFSAERLKGVDSTLKIQPAKLEDSAVYLCASSSDRAPYEQYFGPGTRLTVT.

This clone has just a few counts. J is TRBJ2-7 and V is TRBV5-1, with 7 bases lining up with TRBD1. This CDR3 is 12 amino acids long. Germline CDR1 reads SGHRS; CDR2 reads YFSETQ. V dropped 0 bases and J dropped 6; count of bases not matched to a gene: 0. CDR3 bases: TGCGCCAGCAGCTTGGAGGGGGCCGAGCAGTACTTC. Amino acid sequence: CASSLEGAEQYF.

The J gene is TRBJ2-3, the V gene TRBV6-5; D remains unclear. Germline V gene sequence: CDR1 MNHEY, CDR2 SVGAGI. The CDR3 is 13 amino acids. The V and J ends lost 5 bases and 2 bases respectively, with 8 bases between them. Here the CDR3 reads CASSQTYTDTQYF. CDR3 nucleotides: TGTGCCAGCAGTCAGACTTACACAGATACGCAGTATTTT.